This is a list of T cell receptor beta chains from one sample in a study of blood T cells in healthy people across ages. Each CDR3 protein gets one entry after TCRdb re-called the 5' RACE reads with MiXCR. The profile shows about 570,000 distinct CDR3 sequences, 27% of them singletons. The sequencing input was blood. All receptors derive from a woman aged 70-85 years in good health. Each CDR3 is given with its conserved first and last residue. Fields, in order: J gene, V gene, clone size, D gene, CDR3 protein, CDR3 DNA. The D gene is left open where the match is weak. Rows may omit the clone size; those that give it use once, few, many or a size class.

>TRBJ2-3|TRBV20-1|-|-
CSAREGPDTQYF
TGCAGTGCTAGAGAAGGCCCAGATACGCAGTATTTT
>TRBJ2-7|TRBV29-1|-|-
CSVLPQDSSYEQYF
TGCAGCGTTCTCCCTCAAGACAGCTCCTACGAGCAGTACTTC
>TRBJ2-7|TRBV18|many|-
CASSPQGQSYEQYF
TGTGCCAGCTCACCACAGGGACAATCCTACGAGCAGTACTTC
>TRBJ2-7|TRBV20-1|few|TRBD2
CSALAGGEEQYF
TGCAGTGCACTAGCGGGGGGGGAGGAGCAGTACTTC
>TRBJ2-2|TRBV9|-|TRBD1
CASSLTGAHTGELFF
TGTGCCAGCAGCCTCACAGGGGCCCACACCGGGGAGCTGTTTTTT
>TRBJ1-2|TRBV7-3|-|-
CASSLTSTGNPSGYTF
TGTGCCAGCAGCTTAACTTCTACAGGGAATCCGAGTGGCTACACCTTC
>TRBJ1-2|TRBV20-1|few|-
CSAYDSNYGYTF
TGCAGTGCTTATGACTCTAACTATGGCTACACCTTC
>TRBJ2-2|TRBV6-1|few|-
CASRPLPHANTGELFF
TGTGCCAGCAGGCCTCTACCGCATGCGAACACCGGGGAGCTGTTTTTT
>TRBJ1-6|TRBV20-1|-|-
CSARGRAGVDSPLHF
TGCAGTGCTAGAGGGCGGGCAGGGGTGGATTCACCCCTCCACTTT
>TRBJ2-3|TRBV7-2|-|TRBD2
CASSLLGGGIPDTQYF
TGTGCCAGCAGCCTTTTGGGGGGGGGGATCCCAGATACGCAGTATTTT
>TRBJ2-3|TRBV7-2|few|-
CASSLQGTPGFTDTQYF
TGTGCCAGCAGCTTACAGGGGACGCCGGGATTCACAGATACGCAGTATTTT
>TRBJ2-5|TRBV30|-|-
CAWSVNLGAHETQYF
TGTGCCTGGAGTGTAAACCTGGGGGCGCACGAGACCCAGTACTTC
>TRBJ2-1|TRBV10-3|many|TRBD2
CAISDQLAGGGEQFF
TGTGCCATCAGTGATCAACTAGCGGGGGGCGGTGAGCAGTTCTTC
>TRBJ2-2|TRBV6-6|-|TRBD1
CASRNDRARNTGELFF
TGTGCCAGCAGGAACGACAGGGCCCGAAACACCGGGGAGCTGTTTTTT
>TRBJ2-3|TRBV7-2|-|-
CASSLTRQKDTQYF
TGTGCCAGCAGCCTAACGCGACAGAAAGATACGCAGTATTTT
>TRBJ1-2|TRBV20-1|few|TRBD1
CSAETGGYGYTF
TGCAGTGCTGAGACAGGGGGCTATGGCTACACCTTC
>TRBJ2-7|TRBV18|-|TRBD1
CASSAGTGSNYEQYF
TGTGCCAGCTCAGCAGGGACAGGATCAAACTACGAGCAGTACTTC
>TRBJ1-6|TRBV6-2/TRBV6-3|few|TRBD1
CASTRDRGGSPLHF
TGTGCCAGCACCCGGGACAGGGGAGGTTCACCCCTCCACTTT
>TRBJ1-1|TRBV19|once|-
CASSIRGGSTEAFF
TGTGCCAGTAGTATAAGGGGAGGGAGCACTGAAGCTTTCTTT
>TRBJ1-2|TRBV27|few|TRBD1
CASSPYPHRGQYYGYTF
TGTGCCAGCAGTCCCTACCCTCACAGGGGGCAATACTATGGCTACACCTTC
>TRBJ1-2|TRBV7-2|many|TRBD1
CASSSRDRGFAYTF
TGTGCCAGCAGCTCCCGGGACAGGGGTTTTGCCTACACCTTC
>TRBJ2-3|TRBV11-2|-|-
CASSLLPPGASTDTQYF
TGTGCCAGCAGCCTGTTACCTCCAGGAGCCAGCACAGATACGCAGTATTTT
>TRBJ2-1|TRBV4-3|-|-
CASSPKWGAYNEQFF
TGCGCCAGCAGCCCCAAGTGGGGGGCGTACAATGAGCAGTTCTTC
>TRBJ1-2|TRBV6-5|-|-
CASSYSNFKGHNGYTF
TGTGCCAGCAGTTACTCGAATTTTAAGGGGCACAATGGCTACACCTTC
>TRBJ2-5|TRBV9|many|-
CASSVAGGAETQYF
TGTGCCAGCAGCGTAGCTGGGGGGGCAGAGACCCAGTACTTC
>TRBJ1-3|TRBV20-1|few|-
CSARVNSGNTICF
TGCAGTGCTAGGGTCAACTCTGGAAACACCATATGTTTT
>TRBJ1-2|TRBV4-3|many|-
CASSQDRGGGYTF
TGCGCCAGCAGCCAAGATCGGGGGGGAGGCTACACCTTC
>TRBJ2-3|TRBV7-9|few|-
CASRLGSNTQYF
TGTGCCAGCAGATTGGGATCGAATACGCAGTATTTT
>TRBJ1-2|TRBV6-1|few|TRBD1
CASSDSTYRGQGAGYTF
TGTGCCAGCAGTGACAGTACATACCGGGGACAGGGTGCCGGCTACACCTTC
>TRBJ1-1|TRBV20-1|-|-
CSARDRYEAFF
TGCAGTGCTAGAGATAGGTATGAAGCTTTCTTT
>TRBJ1-1|TRBV20-1|few|TRBD1
CSASARTGLTEAFF
TGCAGTGCTAGTGCACGGACAGGGCTGACTGAAGCTTTCTTT
>TRBJ2-7|TRBV5-1|-|-
CASSPLDGPYEQYF
TGCGCCAGCAGCCCCCTGGACGGCCCCTACGAGCAGTACTTC
>TRBJ2-7|TRBV3-1|few|-
CASSQGTGRGYEQYF
TGTGCCAGCAGCCAAGGGACGGGCAGGGGATACGAGCAGTACTTC
>TRBJ2-7|TRBV4-2|-|-
CASSQKGRRFGDEQYF
TGTGCCAGCAGCCAAAAAGGGCGACGTTTCGGGGACGAGCAGTACTTC
>TRBJ2-5|TRBV24-1|-|-
CATSDFKETQYF
TGTGCCACCAGTGATTTCAAAGAGACCCAGTACTTC
>TRBJ1-2|TRBV6-1|few|TRBD1
CASSVGQGGTIWGYTF
TGTGCCAGCAGTGTCGGACAGGGAGGGACTATTTGGGGCTACACCTTC
>TRBJ1-2|TRBV14|-|-
CASSRPEYNGYTF
TGTGCCAGCAGCCGTCCCGAGTACAATGGCTACACCTTC
>TRBJ1-2|TRBV18|few|-
CASSSDSVYTF
TGTGCCAGCTCCTCAGACTCTGTTTACACCTTC
>TRBJ1-4|TRBV4-2|few|TRBD1
CASSQERNRGREKLFF
TGTGCCAGCAGCCAAGAGAGAAACAGGGGGCGCGAAAAACTGTTTTTT
>TRBJ1-3|TRBV4-3|-|TRBD1
CASSLTGTGATIYF
TGCGCCAGCAGCCTTACCGGGACAGGGGCCACCATATATTTT
>TRBJ1-4|TRBV20-1|-|-
CSARDPQTNEKLFF
TGCAGTGCACGGGACCCGCAAACTAATGAAAAACTGTTTTTT
>TRBJ2-7|TRBV6-6|-|-
CAINRGTSYEQYF
TGTGCCATCAATCGGGGGACCTCCTACGAGCAGTACTTC
>TRBJ2-5|TRBV9|few|TRBD2
CASSARLAGGSAQETQYF
TGTGCCAGCAGCGCCCGACTAGCGGGGGGTTCAGCCCAAGAGACCCAGTACTTC
>TRBJ2-7|TRBV20-1|-|TRBD2
CSARLPRTSGGYEQYF
TGCAGTGCTCGCCTCCCTCGGACTAGCGGGGGCTACGAGCAGTACTTC
>TRBJ2-3|TRBV15|-|TRBD1
CATSRLGQGSDTQYF
TGTGCCACCAGCAGATTGGGACAGGGGTCAGATACGCAGTATTTT
>TRBJ1-2|TRBV18|few|TRBD1
CASSPNRRQGGYTF
TGTGCCAGCTCACCGAACCGTCGACAGGGGGGCTACACCTTC
>TRBJ2-6|TRBV12-3/TRBV12-4|-|TRBD2
CASSLRLAGGRSTGANVLTF
TGTGCCAGCAGTTTACGACTAGCGGGGGGAAGGAGTACTGGGGCCAACGTCCTGACTTTC
>TRBJ1-2|TRBV4-3|once|-
CASSQVGDGDYGYTF
TGCGCCAGCAGCCAAGTGGGGGACGGGGACTATGGCTACACCTTC
>TRBJ1-1|TRBV20-1|-|TRBD1
CSARVRQGARNTEAFF
TGCAGTGCTAGAGTCAGGCAGGGGGCAAGGAACACTGAAGCTTTCTTT